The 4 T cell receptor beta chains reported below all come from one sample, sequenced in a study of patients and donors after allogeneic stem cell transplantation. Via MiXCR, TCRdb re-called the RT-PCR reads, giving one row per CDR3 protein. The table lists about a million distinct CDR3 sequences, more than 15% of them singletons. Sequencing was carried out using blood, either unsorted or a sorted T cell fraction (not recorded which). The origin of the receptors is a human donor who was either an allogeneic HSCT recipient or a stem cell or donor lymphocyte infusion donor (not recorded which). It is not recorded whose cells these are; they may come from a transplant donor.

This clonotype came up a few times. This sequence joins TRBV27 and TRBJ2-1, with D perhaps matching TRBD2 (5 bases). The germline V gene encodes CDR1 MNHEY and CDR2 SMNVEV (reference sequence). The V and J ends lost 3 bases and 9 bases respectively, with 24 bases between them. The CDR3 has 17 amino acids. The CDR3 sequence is CASSLTPPSGLEREQFF. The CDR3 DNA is TGTGCCAGCAGTTTGACCCCTCCGAGCGGTTTGGAGCGTGAGCAGTTCTTC.

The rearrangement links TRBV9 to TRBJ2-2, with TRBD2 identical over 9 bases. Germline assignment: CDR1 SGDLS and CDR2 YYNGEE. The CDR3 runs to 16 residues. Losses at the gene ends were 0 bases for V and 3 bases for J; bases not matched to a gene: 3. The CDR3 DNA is TGTGCCAGCAGCGTAGGCAGCGGGGGGTACACCGGGGAGCTGTTTTTT. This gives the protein CASSVGSGGYTGELFF.

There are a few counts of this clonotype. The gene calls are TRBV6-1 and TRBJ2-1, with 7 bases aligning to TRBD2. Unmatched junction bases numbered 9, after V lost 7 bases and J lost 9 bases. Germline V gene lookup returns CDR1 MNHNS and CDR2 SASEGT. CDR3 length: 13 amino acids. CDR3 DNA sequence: TGTGCCAGCACCCCCGGGGGGTTTGGTGAGCAGTTCTTC. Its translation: CASTPGGFGEQFF.

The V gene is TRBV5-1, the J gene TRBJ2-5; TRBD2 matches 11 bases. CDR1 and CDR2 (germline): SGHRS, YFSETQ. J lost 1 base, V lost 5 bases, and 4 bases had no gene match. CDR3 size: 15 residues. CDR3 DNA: TGCGCCAGCAGAGTGGGGACTAGCGGCCAAGAGACCCAGTACTTC. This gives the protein CASRVGTSGQETQYF.